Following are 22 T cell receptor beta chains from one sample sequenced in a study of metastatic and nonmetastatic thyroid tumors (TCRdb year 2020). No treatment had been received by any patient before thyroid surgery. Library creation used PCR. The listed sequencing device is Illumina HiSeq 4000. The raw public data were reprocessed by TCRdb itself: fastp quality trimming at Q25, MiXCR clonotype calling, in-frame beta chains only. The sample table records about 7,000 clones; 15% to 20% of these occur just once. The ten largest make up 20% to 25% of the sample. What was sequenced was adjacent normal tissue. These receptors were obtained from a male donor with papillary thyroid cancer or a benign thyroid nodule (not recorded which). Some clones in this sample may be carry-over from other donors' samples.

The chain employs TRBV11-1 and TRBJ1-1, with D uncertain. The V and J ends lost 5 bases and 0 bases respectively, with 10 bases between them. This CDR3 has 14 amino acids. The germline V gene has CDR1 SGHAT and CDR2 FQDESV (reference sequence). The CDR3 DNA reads TGTGCCAGCAGCCCCCACGGGTTGAACACTGAAGCTTTCTTT. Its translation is CASSPHGLNTEAFF.

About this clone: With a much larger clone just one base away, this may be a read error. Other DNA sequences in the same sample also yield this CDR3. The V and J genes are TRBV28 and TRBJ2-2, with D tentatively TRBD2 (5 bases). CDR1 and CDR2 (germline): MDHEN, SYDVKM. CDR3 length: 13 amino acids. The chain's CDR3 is CASSLVRAGELFF. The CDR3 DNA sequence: TGCGCCAGCAGTTTAGTGAGGGCCGGGGAGCTGTTTTTT.

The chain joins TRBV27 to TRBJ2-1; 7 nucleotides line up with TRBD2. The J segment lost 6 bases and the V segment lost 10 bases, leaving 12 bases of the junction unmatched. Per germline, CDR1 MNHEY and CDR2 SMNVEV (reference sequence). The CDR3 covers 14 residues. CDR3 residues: CATLTSNKPNEQFF. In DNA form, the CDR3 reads TGTGCCACTCTGACTAGCAATAAACCCAATGAGCAGTTCTTC.

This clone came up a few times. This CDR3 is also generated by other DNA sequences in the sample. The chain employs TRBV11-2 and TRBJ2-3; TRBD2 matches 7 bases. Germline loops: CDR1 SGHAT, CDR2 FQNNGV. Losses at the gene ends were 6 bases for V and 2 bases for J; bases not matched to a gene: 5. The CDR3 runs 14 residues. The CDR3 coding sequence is TGTGCCAGCAGGACCGGGACTAACACAGATACGCAGTATTTT. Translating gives CASRTGTNTDTQYF. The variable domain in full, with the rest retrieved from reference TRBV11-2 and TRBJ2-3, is EAGVAQSPRYKIIEKRQSVAFWCNPISGHATLYWYQQILGQGPKLLIQFQNNGVVDDSQLPKDRFSAERLKGVDSTLKIQPAKLEDSAVYLCASRTGTNTDTQYFGPGTRLTVL.

The CDR3 sequence: CASSQSEIYGYTF. The CDR3 bases are TGCGCCAGCAGCCAATCTGAGATTTATGGCTACACCTTC. V gene TRBV4-1 combines with J gene TRBJ1-2; D is uncertain. With 2 bases removed from V and 5 bases from J, the gap between germline ends came to 9 bases. Germline-derived CDR1 and CDR2 are MGHRA and YSYEKL. The CDR3 contains 13 residues.

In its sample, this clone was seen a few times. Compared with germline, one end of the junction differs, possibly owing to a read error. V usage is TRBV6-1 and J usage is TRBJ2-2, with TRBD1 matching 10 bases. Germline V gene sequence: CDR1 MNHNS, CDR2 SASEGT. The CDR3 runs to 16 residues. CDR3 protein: CASIRDRGRNTWELFF. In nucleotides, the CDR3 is TGTGCCAGCATAAGAGACAGGGGGCGAAACACCTGGGAGCTGTTTTTT.

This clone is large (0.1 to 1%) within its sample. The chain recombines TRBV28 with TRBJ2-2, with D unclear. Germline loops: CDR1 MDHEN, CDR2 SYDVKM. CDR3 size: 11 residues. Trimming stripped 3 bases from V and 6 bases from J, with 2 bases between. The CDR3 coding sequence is TGTGCCAGCAGTTTGGCCGGGGAGCTGTTTTTT. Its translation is CASSLAGELFF.

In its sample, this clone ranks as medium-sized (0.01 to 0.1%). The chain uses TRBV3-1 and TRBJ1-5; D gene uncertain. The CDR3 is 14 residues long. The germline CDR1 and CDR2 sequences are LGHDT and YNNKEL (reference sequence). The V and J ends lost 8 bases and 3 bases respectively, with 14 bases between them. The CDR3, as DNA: TGTGCCAGCGGAGACGGACTCCACAATCAGCCCCAGCATTTT. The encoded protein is CASGDGLHNQPQHF. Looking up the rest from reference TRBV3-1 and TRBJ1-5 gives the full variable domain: DTAVSQTPKYLVTQMGNDKSIKCEQNLGHDTMYWYKQDSKKFLKIMFSYNNKELIINETVPNRFSPKSPDKAHLNLHINSLELGDSAVYFCASGDGLHNQPQHFGDGTRLSIL.

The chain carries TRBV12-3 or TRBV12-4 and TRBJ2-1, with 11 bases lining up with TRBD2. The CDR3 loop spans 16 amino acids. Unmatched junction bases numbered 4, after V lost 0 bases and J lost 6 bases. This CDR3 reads CASSLASGGAANEQFF. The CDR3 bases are TGTGCCAGCAGTTTAGCTAGCGGGGGGGCCGCCAATGAGCAGTTCTTC.

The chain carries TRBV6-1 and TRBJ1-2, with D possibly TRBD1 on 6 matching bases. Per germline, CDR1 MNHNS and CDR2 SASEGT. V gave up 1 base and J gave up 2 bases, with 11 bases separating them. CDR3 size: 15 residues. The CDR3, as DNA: TGTGCCAGCAGTGAAGAGCGGGGGCAGAACTATGGCTACACCTTC. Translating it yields CASSEERGQNYGYTF.

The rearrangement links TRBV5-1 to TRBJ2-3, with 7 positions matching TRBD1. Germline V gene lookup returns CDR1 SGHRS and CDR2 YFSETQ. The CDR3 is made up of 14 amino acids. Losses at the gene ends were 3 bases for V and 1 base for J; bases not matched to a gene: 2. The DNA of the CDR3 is TGCGCCAGCAGCTCCGGACAGGGCACAGATACGCAGTATTTT. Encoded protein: CASSSGQGTDTQYF.

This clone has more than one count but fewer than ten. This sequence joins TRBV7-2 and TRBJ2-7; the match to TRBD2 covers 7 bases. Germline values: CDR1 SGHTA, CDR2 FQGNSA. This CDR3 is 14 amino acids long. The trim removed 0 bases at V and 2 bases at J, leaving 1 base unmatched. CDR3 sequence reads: CASSLAGGAYEQYF. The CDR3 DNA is TGTGCCAGCAGCTTAGCTGGGGGGGCCTACGAGCAGTACTTC.

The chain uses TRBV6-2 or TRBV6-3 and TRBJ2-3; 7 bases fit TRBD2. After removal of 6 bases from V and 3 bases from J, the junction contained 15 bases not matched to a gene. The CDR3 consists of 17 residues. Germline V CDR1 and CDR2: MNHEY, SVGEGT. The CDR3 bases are TGTGCCAGCAGGCAAAGAGCGGCTAGCGGATTGACAGATACGCAGTATTTT. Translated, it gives CASRQRAASGLTDTQYF.

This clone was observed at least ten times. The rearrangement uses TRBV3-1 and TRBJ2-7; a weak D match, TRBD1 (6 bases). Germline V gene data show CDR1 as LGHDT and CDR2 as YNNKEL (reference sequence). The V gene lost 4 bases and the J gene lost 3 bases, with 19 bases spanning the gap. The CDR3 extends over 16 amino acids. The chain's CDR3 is CASSLRLGTPDYEQYF. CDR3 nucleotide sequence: TGTGCCAGCAGCCTTCGGCTGGGGACACCTGACTACGAGCAGTACTTC.

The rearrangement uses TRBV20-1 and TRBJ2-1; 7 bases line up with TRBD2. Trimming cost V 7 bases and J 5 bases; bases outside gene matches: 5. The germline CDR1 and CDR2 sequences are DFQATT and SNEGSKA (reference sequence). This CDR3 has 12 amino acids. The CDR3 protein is CSEARGNNEQFF. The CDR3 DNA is TGCAGTGAGGCGCGGGGGAACAATGAGCAGTTCTTC.

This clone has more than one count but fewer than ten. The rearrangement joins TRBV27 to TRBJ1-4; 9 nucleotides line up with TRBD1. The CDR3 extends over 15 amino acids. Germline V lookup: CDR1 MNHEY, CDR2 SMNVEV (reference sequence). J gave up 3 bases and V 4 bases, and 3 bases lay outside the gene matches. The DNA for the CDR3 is TGTGCCAGCAGTTCCACAGGGGGCTCTAATGAAAAACTGTTTTTT. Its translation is CASSSTGGSNEKLFF.

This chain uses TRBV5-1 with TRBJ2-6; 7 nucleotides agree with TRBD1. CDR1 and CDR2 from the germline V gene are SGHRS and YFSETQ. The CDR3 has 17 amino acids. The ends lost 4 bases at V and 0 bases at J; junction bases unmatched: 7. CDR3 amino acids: CASSAGQASSGANVLTF. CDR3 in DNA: TGCGCCAGCAGCGCAGGACAGGCAAGCTCTGGGGCCAACGTCCTGACTTTC. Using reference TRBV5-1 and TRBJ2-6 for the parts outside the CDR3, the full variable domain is KAGVTQTPRYLIKTRGQQVTLSCSPISGHRSVSWYQQTPGQGLQFLFEYFSETQRNKGNFPGRFSGRQFSNSRSEMNVSTLELGDSALYLCASSAGQASSGANVLTFGAGSRLTVL.

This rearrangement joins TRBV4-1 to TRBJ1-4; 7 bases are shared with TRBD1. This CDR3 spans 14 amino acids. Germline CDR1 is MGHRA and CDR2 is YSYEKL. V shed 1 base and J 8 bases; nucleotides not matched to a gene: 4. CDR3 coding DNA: TGCGCCAGCAGCCAAGTAATAGGGGGCGAAAAACTGTTTTTT. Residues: CASSQVIGGEKLFF.

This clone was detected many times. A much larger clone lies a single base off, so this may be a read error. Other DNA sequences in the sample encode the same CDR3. DNA of the CDR3: TGTGCTAGCAGTTACGGACAGATCTACGAGCAGTACTTC. It codes for CASSYGQIYEQYF. The chain recombines TRBV6-2 or TRBV6-3 with TRBJ2-7; maybe TRBD1 (6 bases). Germline-derived CDR1 and CDR2 are MNHEY and SVGEGT. The CDR3 runs to 13 residues.

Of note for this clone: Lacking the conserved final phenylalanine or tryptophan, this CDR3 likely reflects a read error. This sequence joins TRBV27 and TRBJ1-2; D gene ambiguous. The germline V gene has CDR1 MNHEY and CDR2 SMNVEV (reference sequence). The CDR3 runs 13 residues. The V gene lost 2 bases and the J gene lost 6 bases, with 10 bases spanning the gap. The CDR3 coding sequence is TGTGCCAGCAGTTTAAGAGGAAACAATGGCTACACCTCC. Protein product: CASSLRGNNGYTS.

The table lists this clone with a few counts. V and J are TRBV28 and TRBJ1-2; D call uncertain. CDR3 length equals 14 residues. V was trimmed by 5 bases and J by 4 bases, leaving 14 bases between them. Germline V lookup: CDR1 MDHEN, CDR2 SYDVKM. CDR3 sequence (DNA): TGTGCCAGCAGTAGCTGGATAGGTCGCTATGGCTACACCTTC. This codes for CASSSWIGRYGYTF.

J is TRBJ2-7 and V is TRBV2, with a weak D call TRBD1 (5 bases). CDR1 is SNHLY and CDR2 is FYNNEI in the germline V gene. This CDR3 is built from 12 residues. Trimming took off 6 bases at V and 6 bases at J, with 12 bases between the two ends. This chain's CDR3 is CASSGDSGEQYF. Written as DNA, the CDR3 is TGTGCCAGCAGCGGCGACAGTGGCGAGCAGTACTTC.